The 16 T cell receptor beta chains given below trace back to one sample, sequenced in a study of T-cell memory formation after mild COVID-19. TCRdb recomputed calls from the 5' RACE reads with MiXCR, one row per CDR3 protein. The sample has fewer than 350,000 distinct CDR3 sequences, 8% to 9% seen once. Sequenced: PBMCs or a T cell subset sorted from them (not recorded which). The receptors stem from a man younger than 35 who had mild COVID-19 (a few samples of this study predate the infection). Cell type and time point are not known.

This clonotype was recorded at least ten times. The CDR3 here is CASSRRAGTTEAFF. CDR3 coding DNA: TGTGCCAGCTCAAGGCGGGCAGGGACCACTGAAGCTTTCTTT. The chain carries TRBV18 and TRBJ1-1, with D possibly TRBD1 on 5 matching bases. The V and J ends lost 5 bases and 4 bases respectively, with 14 bases between them. CDR1 is KGHSH and CDR2 is LQKENI in the germline V gene. This CDR3 has 14 residues.

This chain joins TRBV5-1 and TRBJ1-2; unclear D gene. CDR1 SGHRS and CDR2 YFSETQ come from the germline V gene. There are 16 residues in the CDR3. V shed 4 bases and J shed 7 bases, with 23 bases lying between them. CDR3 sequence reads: CASSQTPGPVRFGYTF. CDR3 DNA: TGCGCCAGCAGCCAAACCCCAGGACCCGTCAGATTTGGCTACACCTTC. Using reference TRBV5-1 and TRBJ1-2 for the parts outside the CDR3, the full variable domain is KAGVTQTPRYLIKTRGQQVTLSCSPISGHRSVSWYQQTPGQGLQFLFEYFSETQRNKGNFPGRFSGRQFSNSRSEMNVSTLELGDSALYLCASSQTPGPVRFGYTFGSGTRLTVV.

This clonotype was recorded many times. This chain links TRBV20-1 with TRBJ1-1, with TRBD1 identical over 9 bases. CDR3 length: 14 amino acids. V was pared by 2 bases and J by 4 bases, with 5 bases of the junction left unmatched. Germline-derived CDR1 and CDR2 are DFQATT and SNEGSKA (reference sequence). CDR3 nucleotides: TGCAGTGCTAGACTCCGGGACAGGGTCACTGAAGCTTTCTTT. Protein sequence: CSARLRDRVTEAFF.

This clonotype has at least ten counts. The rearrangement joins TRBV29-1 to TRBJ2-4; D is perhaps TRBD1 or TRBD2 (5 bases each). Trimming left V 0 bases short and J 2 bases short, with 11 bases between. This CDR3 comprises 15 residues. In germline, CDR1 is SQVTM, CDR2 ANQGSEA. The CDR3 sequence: CSVEDLGEPKNIQYF. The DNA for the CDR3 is TGCAGCGTTGAAGATTTGGGGGAACCCAAAAACATTCAGTACTTC.

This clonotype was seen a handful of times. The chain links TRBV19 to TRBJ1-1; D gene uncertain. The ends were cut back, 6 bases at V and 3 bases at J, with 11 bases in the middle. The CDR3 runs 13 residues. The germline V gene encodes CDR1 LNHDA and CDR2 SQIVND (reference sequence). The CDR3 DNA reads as TGTGCCAGTAGCTTCGCGGTCTACACTGAAGCTTTCTTT. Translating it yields CASSFAVYTEAFF. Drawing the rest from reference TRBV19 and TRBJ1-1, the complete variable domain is DGGITQSPKYLFRKEGQNVTLSCEQNLNHDAMYWYRQDPGQGLRLIYYSQIVNDFQKGDIAEGYSVSREKKESFPLTVTSAQKNPTAFYLCASSFAVYTEAFFGQGTRLTVV.

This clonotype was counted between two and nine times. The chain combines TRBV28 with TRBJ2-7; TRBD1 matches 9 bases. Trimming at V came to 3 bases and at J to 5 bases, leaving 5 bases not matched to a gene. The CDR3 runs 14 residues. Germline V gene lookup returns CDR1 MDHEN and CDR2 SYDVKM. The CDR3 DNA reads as TGTGCCAGCAGTTTCTCCGGGACAGGGAACGAGCAGTACGTC. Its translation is CASSFSGTGNEQYV.

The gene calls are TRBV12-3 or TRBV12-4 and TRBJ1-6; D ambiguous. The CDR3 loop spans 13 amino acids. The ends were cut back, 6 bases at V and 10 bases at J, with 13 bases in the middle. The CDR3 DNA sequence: TGTGCCAGCAGACTAGGTGGGGAGTCACCCCTCCACTTT. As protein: CASRLGGESPLHF.

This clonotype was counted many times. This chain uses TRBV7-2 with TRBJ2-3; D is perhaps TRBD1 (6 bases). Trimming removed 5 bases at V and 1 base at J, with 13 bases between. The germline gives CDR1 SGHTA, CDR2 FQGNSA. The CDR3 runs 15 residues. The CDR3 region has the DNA TGTGCCAGCAGCACCGGACAGCCCGGCACAGATACGCAGTATTTT. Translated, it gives CASSTGQPGTDTQYF. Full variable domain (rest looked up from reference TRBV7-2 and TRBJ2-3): GAGVSQSPSNKVTEKGKDVELRCDPISGHTALYWYRQSLGQGLEFLIYFQGNSAPDKSGLPSDRFSAERTGGSVSTLTIQRTQQEDSAVYLCASSTGQPGTDTQYFGPGTRLTVL.

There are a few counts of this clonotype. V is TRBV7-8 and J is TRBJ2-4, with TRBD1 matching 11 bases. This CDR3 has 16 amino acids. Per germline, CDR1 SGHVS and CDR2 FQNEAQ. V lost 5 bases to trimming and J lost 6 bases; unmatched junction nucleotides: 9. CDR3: CASSLRTGGTGNIQYF. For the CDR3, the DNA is TGTGCCAGCAGCCTCCGGACAGGGGGCACGGGAAACATTCAGTACTTC.

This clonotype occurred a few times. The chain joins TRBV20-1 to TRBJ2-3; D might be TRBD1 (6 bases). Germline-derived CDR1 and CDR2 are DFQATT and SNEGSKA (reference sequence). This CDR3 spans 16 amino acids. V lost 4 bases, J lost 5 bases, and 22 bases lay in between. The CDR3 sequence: CSATQLGGPRGDTQYF. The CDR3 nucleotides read TGCAGTGCTACTCAGTTAGGGGGACCCCGGGGAGATACGCAGTATTTT.

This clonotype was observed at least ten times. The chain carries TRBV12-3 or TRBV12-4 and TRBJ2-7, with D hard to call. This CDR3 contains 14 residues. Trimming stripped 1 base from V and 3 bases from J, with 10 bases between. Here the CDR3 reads CASSLGLINYEQYV. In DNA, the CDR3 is TGTGCCAGCAGTTTAGGGCTCATAAACTACGAGCAGTACGTC.

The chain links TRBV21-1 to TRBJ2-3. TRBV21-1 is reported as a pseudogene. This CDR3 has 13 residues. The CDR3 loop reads CATSTTPTDTQYF. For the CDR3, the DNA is TGTGCCACCTCGACAACTCCCACAGATACGCAGTATTTT.

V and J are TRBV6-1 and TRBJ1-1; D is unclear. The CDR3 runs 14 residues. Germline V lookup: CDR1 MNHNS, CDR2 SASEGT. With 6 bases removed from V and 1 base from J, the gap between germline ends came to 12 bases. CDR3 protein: CASRVDFGNTEAFF. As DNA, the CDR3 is TGTGCCAGCAGGGTTGATTTCGGGAACACTGAAGCTTTCTTT.

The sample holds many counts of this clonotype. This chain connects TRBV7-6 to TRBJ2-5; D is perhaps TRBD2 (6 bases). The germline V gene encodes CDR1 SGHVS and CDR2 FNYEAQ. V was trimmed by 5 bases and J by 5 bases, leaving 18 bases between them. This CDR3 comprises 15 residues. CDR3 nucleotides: TGTGCCAGCAGCCCAAGGTCGGGGGTACGGGAGACCCAGTACTTC. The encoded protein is CASSPRSGVRETQYF.

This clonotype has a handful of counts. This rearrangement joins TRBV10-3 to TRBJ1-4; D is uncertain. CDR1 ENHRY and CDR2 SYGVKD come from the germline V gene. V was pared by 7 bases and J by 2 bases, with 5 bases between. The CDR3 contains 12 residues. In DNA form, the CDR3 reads TGTGCCATCAAAGATACTAATGAAAAACTGTTTTTT. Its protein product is CAIKDTNEKLFF.

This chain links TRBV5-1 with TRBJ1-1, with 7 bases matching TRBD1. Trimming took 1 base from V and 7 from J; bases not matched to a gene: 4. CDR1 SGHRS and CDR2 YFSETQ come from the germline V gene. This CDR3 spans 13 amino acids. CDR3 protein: CASSLNNRGEAFF. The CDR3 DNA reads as TGCGCCAGCAGCTTGAATAACAGGGGTGAAGCTTTCTTT.